Below, 11 T cell receptor beta chains from the same sample are listed, as sequenced in a study of blood T cell repertoires in COVID-19. Sequenced by immunoSEQ multiplex PCR; TCRdb stores in-frame clones only, minus some. The sample lists more than 65,000 clones, about three quarters occurring once. Sequenced: peripheral blood. The receptors derive from a woman of 80 years or more with active or convalescent COVID-19.

The gene calls are TRBV12-3 or TRBV12-4 and TRBJ1-6, with D uncertain. The CDR3 runs to 13 residues. V was shortened by 6 bases and J by 3 bases, with 6 bases between the two germline ends. CDR3 DNA sequence: TGTGCCAGCAGGCAGAACTATAATTCACCCCTCCACTTT. Translated: CASRQNYNSPLHF.

This chain links TRBV7-6 with TRBJ2-2; D might be TRBD1 (5 bases). The CDR3 consists of 12 residues. V dropped 3 bases and J dropped 7 bases, with 6 bases sitting between them. Germline V CDR1 and CDR2: SGHVS, FNYEAQ. CDR3 sequence reads: CASSFRGGELFF. For the CDR3, the DNA is TGTGCCAGCAGCTTTAGGGGCGGGGAGCTGTTTTTT.

The V gene is TRBV2, the J gene TRBJ1-1, with TRBD1 identical over 8 bases. CDR1 is SNHLY, CDR2 FYNNEI, per germline. The CDR3 spans 12 residues. V lost 5 bases to trimming and J lost 8 bases; unmatched junction nucleotides: 4. The CDR3 region has the DNA TGTGCCAGCAGTAAACAGGGGGGAGAAGCTTTCTTT. This encodes CASSKQGGEAFF.

The sample holds many counts of this clone. This chain joins TRBV6-1 and TRBJ2-1, with TRBD2 matching over 9 bases. Germline trimming cut 1 base from V and 7 bases from J; bases unmatched to any gene: 8. The CDR3 is 16 amino acids. Per germline, CDR1 MNHNS and CDR2 SASEGT. This CDR3 is CASSEELAGARNEQFF. The CDR3 DNA is TGTGCCAGCAGTGAAGAATTAGCGGGGGCTCGAAATGAGCAGTTCTTC.

V usage is TRBV18 and J usage is TRBJ2-7; perhaps TRBD2 as D (5 bases). In germline, CDR1 is KGHSH, CDR2 LQKENI. Trimming took 6 bases from V and 2 from J, leaving 14 bases between them. This CDR3 comprises 14 residues. The CDR3 sequence: CASSPEDSTYEQYF. CDR3 nucleotide sequence: TGTGCCAGCTCCCCCGAGGACTCTACCTACGAGCAGTACTTC.

This chain's CDR3 is CASTGWLETQYF. The CDR3 coding sequence is TGTGCCAGCACGGGGTGGCTAGAGACCCAGTACTTC. V and J are TRBV9 and TRBJ2-5; a possible D gene is TRBD2 (5 bases). V was trimmed by 6 bases and J by 4 bases, leaving 10 bases between them. The CDR3 spans 12 residues. CDR1 SGDLS and CDR2 YYNGEE come from the germline V gene.

The rearrangement uses TRBV7-2 and TRBJ1-1; tentatively, D is TRBD1 (5 bases). Trimming cost V 5 bases and J 0 bases, with 13 bases left between them. Germline loops: CDR1 SGHTA, CDR2 FQGNSA. The CDR3 runs to 15 residues. CDR3 protein: CASSLRQTLNTEAFF. The CDR3 DNA is TGTGCCAGCAGCCTTCGACAGACCTTGAACACTGAAGCTTTCTTT.

The genes are TRBV3-1 (or the pseudogene TRBV3-2) and TRBJ2-5; the D is unclear. The CDR3 runs 15 residues. CDR1 and CDR2 from the germline V gene are LGHDT and YNNKEL (reference sequence). Trimming removed 1 base at V and 4 bases at J, with 13 bases between. The CDR3 DNA sequence: TGTGCCAGCAGCCAAGGAACTGACTCTAGAGAGACCCAGTACTTC. It codes for CASSQGTDSRETQYF.

This chain joins TRBV28 and TRBJ2-5; no definite D call. CDR3 length equals 12 residues. V shed 1 base and J shed 4 bases, with 4 bases lying between them. CDR1 and CDR2 from the germline V gene are MDHEN and SYDVKM. The CDR3 sequence: CASSLYGETQYF. The CDR3 DNA sequence: TGTGCCAGCAGTTTATACGGAGAGACCCAGTACTTC.

The chain links TRBV2 to TRBJ1-4; D call uncertain. V was trimmed by 3 bases and J by 8 bases, leaving 25 bases between them. From germline, CDR1 is SNHLY and CDR2 FYNNEI. The CDR3 is 18 amino acids. CDR3 DNA: TGTGCCAGCAGTGACCCGGAGGGAAAAGAAATATCGGGGGAAAAACTGTTTTTT. Encoded protein: CASSDPEGKEISGEKLFF.

The chain links TRBV5-1 to TRBJ2-3; 7 bases are a match to TRBD2. Germline lookup yields CDR1 SGHRS and CDR2 YFSETQ. The CDR3 spans 14 residues. The V and J ends lost 1 base and 5 bases, in that order; junction bases with no gene match: 4. The CDR3 DNA sequence: TGCGCCAGCAGCTTGTCGGCTAGCGGAGATACGCAGTATTTT. It specifies CASSLSASGDTQYF.